The next 30 T cell receptor beta chains were all read from a single sample in a study of human T cells and chemical hapten exposure. TCRdb re-called the RACE reads with MiXCR, one entry per CDR3 protein. The data contain roughly 39,000 distinct CDR3 sequences, 12% of them singletons. Described time point: patch test 3, about 24 weeks after DPC sensitization. Noted treatment: therapeutic diphenylcyclopropenone sensitization with weekly scalp DPC. The starting material, unfractionated whole blood, was used for total RNA extraction. This specimen consisted of whole blood, obtained in connection with sensitization to the hapten diphenylcyclopropenone (DPC). The receptors here all came from a middle-aged woman with alopecia areata. Some clones in this sample may be carry-over from other donors' samples.

The chain has TRBV6-2 or TRBV6-3 and TRBJ2-5; D possibly corresponds to TRBD2 (6 bases). From germline, CDR1 is MNHEY and CDR2 SVGEGT. V lost 2 bases and J 2 bases, leaving 12 bases between the germline ends. CDR3 length: 15 amino acids. The CDR3 sequence: CASSYESGGQETQYF. The CDR3 coding sequence is TGTGCCAGCAGTTACGAGTCCGGAGGGCAAGAGACCCAGTACTTC.

This clonotype occurred many times. The chain has TRBV4-1 and TRBJ1-1; the match to TRBD1 covers 7 bases. The length of the CDR3 is 15 residues. CDR1 and CDR2 (germline): MGHRA, YSYEKL. The V gene end was trimmed by 4 bases and the J gene end by 1 base; junction bases not matched to a gene: 6. As DNA, the CDR3 is TGCGCCAGCAGCCTAAAAGGGGGCCAGAACACTGAAGCTTTCTTT. Protein product: CASSLKGGQNTEAFF.

This clonotype was picked up a small number of times. A much more abundant neighbour one base away suggests this may be a read error. CDR3 sequence: CCVVGQHYEQYF. As DNA, the CDR3 is TGCTGCGTTGTGGGGCAGCACTACGAGCAGTACTTC. The chain uses TRBV29-1 and TRBJ2-7; D is perhaps TRBD1 (5 bases). The CDR3 is made up of 12 amino acids. Germline CDR1 and CDR2: SQVTM and ANQGSEA.

This clonotype was counted ten times or more. The chain links TRBV28 to TRBJ2-4; D perhaps matches TRBD1 (6 bases). V dropped 11 bases and J dropped 1 base, with 12 bases sitting between them. In germline, CDR1 is MDHEN, CDR2 SYDVKM. CDR3 length: 13 residues. This chain's CDR3 is CAGRDRAKNIQYF. The CDR3 coding sequence is TGTGCCGGACGAGACAGGGCCAAAAACATTCAGTACTTC.

The gene calls are TRBV11-2 and TRBJ1-6; 7 bases are a match to TRBD1. The CDR3 is made up of 15 amino acids. J lost 7 bases, V lost 5 bases, and 8 bases had no gene match. Per germline, CDR1 SGHAT and CDR2 FQNNGV. The CDR3, as DNA: TGTGCCAGCAGCGGCAACAGGGGCGGCAATTCACCCCTCCACTTT. It translates to CASSGNRGGNSPLHF.

There are many counts of this clonotype. CDR3 DNA sequence: TGTGCCAGCAGCTTAACCCCCCGGGAGCACTACGAGCAGTACTTC. It translates to CASSLTPREHYEQYF. The rearrangement uses TRBV7-8 and TRBJ2-7, with a weak D call TRBD2 (6 bases). Germline V lookup: CDR1 SGHVS, CDR2 FQNEAQ. This CDR3 contains 15 residues. With 2 bases removed from V and 3 bases from J, the gap between germline ends came to 14 bases.

V gene TRBV20-1 combines with J gene TRBJ2-3; D is perhaps TRBD2 (6 bases). V lost 3 bases and J lost 4, with 8 bases in between. The CDR3 spans 12 residues. In germline, CDR1 is DFQATT, CDR2 SNEGSKA (reference sequence). CDR3 bases: TGCAGTGCTAGCGGGAGCGCAGATACGCAGTATTTT. This gives the protein CSASGSADTQYF.

V gene TRBV20-1 combines with J gene TRBJ2-3, with 8 bases aligning to TRBD2. V gave up 3 bases and J gave up 2 bases; unmatched junction bases: 10. CDR1 and CDR2 from the germline V gene are DFQATT and SNEGSKA (reference sequence). This CDR3 contains 16 residues. The CDR3 coding sequence is TGCAGTGCTAGCGTCGGCGGGGGGACCATCACAGATACGCAGTATTTT. This sequence encodes CSASVGGGTITDTQYF.

In its sample, this clonotype was seen a few times. The chain employs TRBV10-3 and TRBJ2-5; the D gene is possibly TRBD2 (5 bases). This CDR3 has 13 amino acids. V was shortened by 3 bases and J by 5 bases, with 10 bases between the two germline ends. CDR1 ENHRY and CDR2 SYGVKD come from the germline V gene. The CDR3, as DNA: TGTGCCATCAGTGATCTGCCGGGGGAGACCCAGTACTTC. Its translation is CAISDLPGETQYF.

The chain has TRBV5-1 and TRBJ2-3, with D possibly called TRBD1 or TRBD2 (5 bases each). Trimming removed 4 bases from V and 0 bases from J, with 12 bases in between. The CDR3 extends over 15 amino acids. Germline V gene lookup returns CDR1 SGHRS and CDR2 YFSETQ. Here the CDR3 reads CASSLRGRSTDTQYF. The DNA of the CDR3 is TGCGCCAGCAGCCTCCGGGGCCGAAGCACAGATACGCAGTATTTT. Full variable domain (rest looked up from reference TRBV5-1 and TRBJ2-3): KAGVTQTPRYLIKTRGQQVTLSCSPISGHRSVSWYQQTPGQGLQFLFEYFSETQRNKGNFPGRFSGRQFSNSRSEMNVSTLELGDSALYLCASSLRGRSTDTQYFGPGTRLTVL.

This clonotype appeared many times. DNA for the CDR3: TGTGCTAGTGGTTTGACGCGCTTCAGACGACAGGGTGAAATCCCTGAAGCTTTCTTT. It encodes CASGLTRFRRQGEIPEAFF. J is TRBJ1-1 and V is TRBV12-5; 7 bases line up with TRBD1. Germline CDR1 is LGHNT and CDR2 is FRNRAP. The CDR3 spans 19 residues. Germline trimming cut 2 bases from V and 6 bases from J; bases unmatched to any gene: 21.

This clonotype was seen at least ten times. The CDR3 spells CSVEGGAASNYGYTF. The CDR3, as DNA: TGCAGCGTTGAAGGGGGGGCGGCTTCTAACTATGGCTACACCTTC. The chain employs TRBV29-1 and TRBJ1-2, with D tentatively TRBD1 (6 bases). With 1 base removed from V and 0 bases from J, the gap between germline ends came to 12 bases. The CDR3 loop spans 15 amino acids. Germline values: CDR1 SQVTM, CDR2 ANQGSEA.

Notes on this clonotype: The germline gene is not matched at one end of the junction; a read error may be the cause. V and J are TRBV29-1 and TRBJ2-7, with D possibly matching TRBD1 (6 bases). CDR3 size: 12 residues. Germline CDR1 and CDR2: SQVTM and ANQGSEA. CDR3 sequence: CSVEGTTYEKYF. In DNA, the CDR3 is TGCAGCGTTGAGGGGACAACCTACGAGAAGTACTTC.

The chain carries TRBV7-9 and TRBJ2-1; D is unclear. This CDR3 is 15 amino acids long. V was shortened by 2 bases and J by 4 bases, with 12 bases between the two germline ends. Germline assignment: CDR1 SEHNR and CDR2 FQNEAQ (reference sequence). The CDR3, as DNA: TGTGCCAGCAGCTTATCGAGGACCTCTTACAATGAGCAGTTCTTC. It specifies CASSLSRTSYNEQFF.

The V call is TRBV5-1, the J call TRBJ2-3; D possibly uses TRBD1 or TRBD2 (5 bases each). Germline V lookup: CDR1 SGHRS, CDR2 YFSETQ. This CDR3 is 14 amino acids long. V lost 3 bases to trimming and J lost 2 bases, with 10 bases between them. The CDR3 coding sequence is TGCGCCAGCAGCTCCAGGGACCACACAGATACGCAGTATTTT. Residues: CASSSRDHTDTQYF.

There are a few counts of this clonotype. The rearrangement links TRBV4-1 to TRBJ2-7; 7 bases line up with TRBD1. The CDR3 is made up of 14 amino acids. Germline V CDR1 and CDR2: MGHRA, YSYEKL. V shed 3 bases, J shed 2 bases, and the junction held 4 bases outside the gene matches. CDR3 DNA: TGCGCCAGCAGCCATCAAACAGGGGCCTACGAGCAGTACTTC. Translated, it gives CASSHQTGAYEQYF.

J is TRBJ2-7 and V is TRBV29-1, with TRBD2 matching 7 bases. The CDR3 contains 12 residues. J gave up 11 bases and V 4 bases, and 11 bases lay outside the gene matches. Per the germline V gene, CDR1 is SQVTM and CDR2 is ANQGSEA. The CDR3 spells CSVAGGRTVEYF. For the CDR3, the DNA is TGCAGCGTTGCGGGGGGAAGAACCGTGGAGTACTTC.

This clonotype was seen many times. The rearrangement uses TRBV11-2 and TRBJ1-2; 10 positions match TRBD1. Losses at the gene ends were 3 bases for V and 7 bases for J; bases not matched to a gene: 5. The CDR3 is 14 residues long. CDR1 is SGHAT, CDR2 FQNNGV, per germline. CDR3 nucleotides: TGTGCCAGCAGCTTCGGGACAGGGGCTGGTGGCTACACCTTC. Translated, it gives CASSFGTGAGGYTF.

The chain employs TRBV12-3 or TRBV12-4 and TRBJ2-7; D is perhaps TRBD2 (5 bases). The CDR3 spans 13 residues. Deletions cut 3 bases from V and 7 bases from J, with 13 bases between. CDR3 in DNA: TGTGCCAGCAGTTTGGGAGCTAGGCGGGAGCAGTACTTC. It is translated as CASSLGARREQYF.

This clonotype has a handful of counts. The chain uses TRBV4-1 and TRBJ2-7; 7 bases are shared with TRBD2. Losses at the gene ends were 1 base for V and 2 bases for J; bases not matched to a gene: 8. This CDR3 contains 16 residues. CDR1 and CDR2 (germline): MGHRA, YSYEKL. The DNA for the CDR3 is TGCGCCAGCAGCCAAGTGCCTAGCGGTTCTACCTACGAGCAGTACTTC. It yields the protein CASSQVPSGSTYEQYF.

There are many counts of this clonotype. The chain couples TRBV20-1 to TRBJ2-4; 8 positions match TRBD1. The germline gives CDR1 DFQATT, CDR2 SNEGSKA (reference sequence). This CDR3 has 14 residues. Trimming at V came to 6 bases and at J to 3 bases, leaving 7 bases not matched to a gene. CDR3 coding DNA: TGCAGTGCGCCGGGACAGGTGGTCAAAAACATTCAGTACTTC. Translated: CSAPGQVVKNIQYF.

DNA of the CDR3: TGTGCCAGCAGCCAAGAAAGGCAGCCCCAGCATTTT. Translating it yields CASSQERQPQHF. The chain employs TRBV4-2 and TRBJ1-5; D gene uncertain. Germline V gives CDR1 LGHNA, CDR2 YNFKEQ. Trimming pared 0 bases from V and 7 bases from J, leaving 4 bases between. The CDR3 length is 12 residues.

The genes are TRBV28 and TRBJ1-1; D not resolved. This CDR3 has 14 residues. V lost 5 bases, J lost 1 base, and 11 bases lay in between. Germline V CDR1 and CDR2: MDHEN, SYDVKM. In nucleotides, the CDR3 is TGTGCCAGCAGTACCCGATGGGCGAACACTGAAGCTTTCTTT. Residues: CASSTRWANTEAFF.

This clonotype showed up just a few times. The chain joins TRBV28 to TRBJ2-5, with 10 nucleotides matching TRBD1. The germline gives CDR1 MDHEN, CDR2 SYDVKM. The length of the CDR3 is 16 residues. Trimming cost V 5 bases and J 4 bases; bases outside gene matches: 10. The CDR3 loop is CASSPRGQGGSETQYF. In DNA form, the CDR3 reads TGTGCCAGCAGTCCCCGAGGACAGGGGGGTTCAGAGACCCAGTACTTC.

Only a few counts were recorded for this clonotype. This chain connects TRBV27 to TRBJ2-1; perhaps TRBD1 as D (6 bases). This CDR3 contains 17 residues. V lost 8 bases and J 4 bases, leaving 24 bases between the germline ends. From germline, CDR1 is MNHEY and CDR2 SMNVEV (reference sequence). This CDR3 is CASQGSRTETTYNEQFF. CDR3 in DNA: TGTGCCAGCCAAGGGAGTAGGACAGAAACGACATACAATGAGCAGTTCTTC.

The sample holds many counts of this clonotype. This chain uses TRBV28 with TRBJ1-2; perhaps TRBD1 as D (5 bases). Germline V CDR1 and CDR2: MDHEN, SYDVKM. With 3 bases removed from V and 8 bases from J, the gap between germline ends came to 10 bases. This CDR3 is built from 12 residues. The CDR3 DNA reads as TGTGCCAGCAGTTTCAGGGAAAGGGGCTACACCTTC. Protein product: CASSFRERGYTF.

This clonotype was counted between two and nine times. V usage is TRBV20-1 and J usage is TRBJ2-3, with a tentative D call TRBD2 (6 bases). Between the trimmed V and J ends, which lost 3 bases and 4 bases, there was a span of 8 bases. This CDR3 has 12 amino acids. Germline CDR1 reads DFQATT; CDR2 reads SNEGSKA (reference sequence). The CDR3 DNA follows: TGCAGTGCTAGTTGGAGGGCAGATACGCAGTATTTT. This sequence encodes CSASWRADTQYF.

This chain joins TRBV7-9 and TRBJ2-3; the D gene is possibly TRBD1 (6 bases). The CDR3 is made up of 13 amino acids. Trimming removed 11 bases at V and 4 bases at J, with 16 bases between. CDR1 is SEHNR and CDR2 is FQNEAQ in the germline V gene (reference sequence). The CDR3, as DNA: TGTGCCGGATACAGGGTTGGCGCAGATACGCAGTATTTT. This sequence encodes CAGYRVGADTQYF.

The chain recombines TRBV29-1 with TRBJ2-1, with 8 bases fitting TRBD2. CDR3 length: 13 residues. V was clipped by 7 bases and J by 0 bases; unmatched bases: 2. CDR1 SQVTM and CDR2 ANQGSEA come from the germline V gene. CDR3 DNA sequence: TGCAGCGCCGGGGGGGACTCCTACAATGAGCAGTTCTTC. This translates into CSAGGDSYNEQFF.

There are many counts of this clonotype. J is TRBJ1-5 and V is TRBV7-8, with TRBD1 as a possible D gene (5 bases). The V gene lost 5 bases and the J gene lost 4 bases, with 15 bases spanning the gap. The CDR3 covers 15 residues. Germline assignment: CDR1 SGHVS and CDR2 FQNEAQ. The CDR3 protein is CASSPPLGPNQPQHF. CDR3 coding DNA: TGTGCCAGCAGCCCACCCCTGGGGCCTAATCAGCCCCAGCATTTT.